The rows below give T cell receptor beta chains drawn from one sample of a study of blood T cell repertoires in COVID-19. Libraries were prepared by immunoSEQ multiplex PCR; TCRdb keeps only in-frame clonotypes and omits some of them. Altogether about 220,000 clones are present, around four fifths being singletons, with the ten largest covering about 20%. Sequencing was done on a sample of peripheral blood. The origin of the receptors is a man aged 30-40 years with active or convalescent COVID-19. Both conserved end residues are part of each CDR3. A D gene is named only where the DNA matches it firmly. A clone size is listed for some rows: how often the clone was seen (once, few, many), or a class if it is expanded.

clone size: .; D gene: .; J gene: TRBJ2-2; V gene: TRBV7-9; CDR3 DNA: TGTGCCAGCATCCAGTGGGGGGATACCGGGGAGCTGTTTTTT; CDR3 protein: CASIQWGDTGELFF
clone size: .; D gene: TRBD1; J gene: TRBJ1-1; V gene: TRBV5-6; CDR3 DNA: TGTGCCAGCAGCCTCCGGGACAGTGAAGCTTTCTTT; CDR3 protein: CASSLRDSEAFF
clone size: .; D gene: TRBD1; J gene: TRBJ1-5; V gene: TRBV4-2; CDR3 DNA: TGTGCCAGCAGCCAAGCACAGGGGGGCACTCAGCCCCAGCATTTT; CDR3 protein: CASSQAQGGTQPQHF
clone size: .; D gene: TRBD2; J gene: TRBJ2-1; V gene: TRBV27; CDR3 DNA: TGTGCCAGCAGTTTGGGACTAGGGGGGTACAATGAGCAGTTCTTC; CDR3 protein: CASSLGLGGYNEQFF
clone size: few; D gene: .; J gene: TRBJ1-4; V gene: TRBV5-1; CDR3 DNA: TGCGCCAGCAGCCCGAAGGCGCAGGGTGGCGAAAAACTGTTTTTT; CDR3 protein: CASSPKAQGGEKLFF
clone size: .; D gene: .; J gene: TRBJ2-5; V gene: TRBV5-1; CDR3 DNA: TGCGCCAGCAGCCCAGGGGGGCAAGGTGTAAGGACCCAGTACTTC; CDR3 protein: CASSPGGQGVRTQYF
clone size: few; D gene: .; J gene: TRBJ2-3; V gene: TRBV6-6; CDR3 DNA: TGTGCCAGCAGACAATTTGCTCAACCGACAGATACGCAGTATTTT; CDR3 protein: CASRQFAQPTDTQYF
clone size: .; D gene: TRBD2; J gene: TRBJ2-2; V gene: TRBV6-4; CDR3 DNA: TGTGCCAGCAGTGACTCTAGCGGGACCGGGGAGCTGTTTTTT; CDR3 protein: CASSDSSGTGELFF
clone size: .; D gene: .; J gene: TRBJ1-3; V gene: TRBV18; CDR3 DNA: TGTGCCAGCTCACCCAGCATCAGGGGTCTATCTGGAAACACCATATATTTT; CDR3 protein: CASSPSIRGLSGNTIYF
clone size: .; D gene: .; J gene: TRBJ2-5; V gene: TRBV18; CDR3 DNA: TGTGCCAGCTCCCCCCGGGACTGGGCGTACCAAGAGACCCAGTACTTC; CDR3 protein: CASSPRDWAYQETQYF
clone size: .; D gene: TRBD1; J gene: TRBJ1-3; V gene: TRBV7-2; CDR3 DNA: TGTGCCAGCAGCCCACAGACAGGGGGTGGAAACACCATATATTTT; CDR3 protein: CASSPQTGGGNTIYF
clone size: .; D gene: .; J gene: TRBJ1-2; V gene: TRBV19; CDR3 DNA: TGTGCCAGTAGTATGCCGGGGGAGTATGGCTACACCTTC; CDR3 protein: CASSMPGEYGYTF
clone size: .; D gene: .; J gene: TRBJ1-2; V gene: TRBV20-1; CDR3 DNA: TGCAGTGCTAGTATACAGCCCCCAAATGCCGATGGCTACACCTTC; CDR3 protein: CSASIQPPNADGYTF
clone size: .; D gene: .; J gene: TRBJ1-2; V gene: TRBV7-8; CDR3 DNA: TGTGCCAGCAGCTTAGCTAGTGCTGGGGGCCTTGGCTACACCTTC; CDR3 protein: CASSLASAGGLGYTF
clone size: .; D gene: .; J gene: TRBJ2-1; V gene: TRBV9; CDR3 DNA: TGTGCCAGCAGCGTAGACGGGGATGAGCAGTTCTTC; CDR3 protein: CASSVDGDEQFF
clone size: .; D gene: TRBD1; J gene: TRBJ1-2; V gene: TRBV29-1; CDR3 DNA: TGCAGCGTTGATAAGGGGGCAGGAGGCGGCTACACCTTC; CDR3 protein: CSVDKGAGGGYTF
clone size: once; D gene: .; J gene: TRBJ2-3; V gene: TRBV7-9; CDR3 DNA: TGTGCCAGCACCCAAGAACAGACCACAGATACGCAGTATTTT; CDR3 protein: CASTQEQTTDTQYF